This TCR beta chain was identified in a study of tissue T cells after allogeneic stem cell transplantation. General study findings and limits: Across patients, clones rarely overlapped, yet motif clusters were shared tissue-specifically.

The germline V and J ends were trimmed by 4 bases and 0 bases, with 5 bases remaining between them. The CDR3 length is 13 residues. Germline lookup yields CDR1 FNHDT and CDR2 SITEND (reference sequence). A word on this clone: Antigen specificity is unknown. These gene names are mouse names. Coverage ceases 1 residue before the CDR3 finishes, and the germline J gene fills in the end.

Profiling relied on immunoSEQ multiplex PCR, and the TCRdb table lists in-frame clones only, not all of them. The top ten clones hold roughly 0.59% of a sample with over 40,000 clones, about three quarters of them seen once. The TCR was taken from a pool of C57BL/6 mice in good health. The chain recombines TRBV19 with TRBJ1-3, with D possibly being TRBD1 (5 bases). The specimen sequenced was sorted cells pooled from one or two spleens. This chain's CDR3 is CASSDSSGNTLYF. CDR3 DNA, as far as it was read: TGTGCCAGCAGTGACAGTTCTGGAAATACGCTCTAT.